These T cell receptor beta chains were read from a single sample in a study of long-term antiretroviral therapy in people with HIV. Measured with immunoSEQ multiplex PCR; TCRdb has only the in-frame clones, and not every one. The table lists 30,000 to 40,000 clones, over 60% of them singletons. The specimen comprised unsorted PBMCs, sampled 2 years after starting antiretroviral therapy. The receptors originated from a woman aged 45-60 years with HIV. The CDR3 runs from the conserved cysteine through the conserved F or W. A D gene is named only where the DNA matches it firmly. Size is omitted from some rows. Given values are once, few, many or a class for expanded clones.

NA,TRBJ2-7,TRBV14,NA,CASSQDRGPYGSYEQYF,TGTGCCAGCAGCCAAGATCGGGGTCCCTACGGATCCTACGAGCAGTACTTC
NA,TRBJ1-6,TRBV19,NA,CASSTREFSPLHF,TGTGCCAGTAGTACCAGGGAGTTTTCACCCCTCCACTTT
NA,TRBJ1-4,TRBV28,NA,CASSFIKQGTKLFF,TGTGCCAGCAGTTTTATTAAACAGGGCACAAAACTGTTTTTT
NA,TRBJ1-3,TRBV2,NA,CASHSISGNTIYF,TGTGCCAGCCACAGTATCTCTGGAAACACCATATATTTT
NA,TRBJ2-7,TRBV5-1,NA,CASSLHSPGGMYEQYF,TGCGCCAGCAGCTTGCATTCCCCAGGAGGTATGTACGAGCAGTACTTC
NA,TRBJ2-3,TRBV2,NA,CASSETQRVTDTQYF,TGTGCCAGCAGTGAAACACAGAGAGTCACAGATACGCAGTATTTT
TRBD1,TRBJ2-5,TRBV6-5,NA,CASSTGQQETQYF,TGTGCCAGCAGCACGGGACAGCAAGAGACCCAGTACTTC
NA,TRBJ2-2,TRBV6-6,NA,CASSYSTGELFF,TGTGCCAGCAGTTACAGCACCGGGGAGCTGTTTTTT
TRBD2,TRBJ2-3,TRBV7-3,NA,CASSPAGDTDTQYF,TGTGCCAGCTCGCCAGCGGGGGACACAGATACGCAGTATTTT
NA,TRBJ1-1,TRBV5-1,NA,CASSSGLGGTEAFF,TGCGCCAGCAGCTCCGGACTGGGGGGCACTGAAGCTTTCTTT
NA,TRBJ1-2,TRBV27,few,CASSSYDPGPLLGYGYTF,TGTGCCAGCAGTTCCTATGACCCGGGACCCCTATTGGGCTATGGCTACACCTTC
NA,TRBJ2-5,TRBV7-2,NA,CASGGAWETQYF,TGTGCCAGCGGGGGGGCCTGGGAGACCCAGTACTTC
NA,TRBJ1-4,TRBV27,NA,CASSLGSNEKLFF,TGTGCCAGCAGTTTGGGGTCTAATGAAAAACTGTTTTTT
NA,TRBJ2-5,TRBV6-5,once,CASSNPAPGTQYF,TGTGCCAGCAGTAACCCTGCCCCAGGGACCCAGTACTTC
NA,TRBJ2-1,TRBV10-2,NA,CASTHGVVMGYNEQFF,TGCGCCAGCACACATGGAGTAGTAATGGGCTACAATGAGCAGTTCTTC
NA,TRBJ2-2,TRBV5-1,NA,CASSLRTDRAGELFF,TGCGCCAGCAGCCTCAGGACAGACCGGGCCGGGGAGCTGTTTTTT
NA,TRBJ1-2,TRBV6-1,NA,CASSEAFGGNYGYTF,TGTGCCAGCAGTGAAGCATTTGGGGGAAACTATGGCTACACCTTC
TRBD2,TRBJ2-2,TRBV4-1,medium-sized,CASSPTPGLGVGELFF,TGCGCCAGCAGCCCAACTCCGGGACTAGGGGTGGGGGAGCTGTTTTTT
NA,TRBJ2-2,TRBV18,NA,CASSPVLKPRNTGELFF,TGTGCCAGCTCACCAGTTCTAAAGCCTCGGAACACCGGGGAGCTGTTTTTT
NA,TRBJ1-2,TRBV19,NA,CASSSRGRTLYGYTF,TGTGCCAGTAGCTCCAGAGGCCGGACGCTCTATGGCTACACCTTC
TRBD2,TRBJ2-2,TRBV4-1,NA,CASSQVRPWGTSGGNTGELFF,TGCGCCAGCAGCCAAGTTCGGCCTTGGGGGACTAGCGGGGGAAACACCGGGGAGCTGTTTTTT
TRBD1,TRBJ1-4,TRBV6-1,NA,CASSLRQGPDLLFF,TGTGCCAGCAGTTTGCGACAGGGCCCTGACCTACTGTTTTTT
TRBD1,TRBJ2-2,TRBV15,once,CATRDRGVGGELFF,TGTGCCACCCGGGACAGGGGTGTTGGCGGGGAGCTGTTTTTT
NA,TRBJ1-2,TRBV5-6,NA,CASSSGEKVGYTF,TGTGCCAGCAGCTCGGGGGAGAAAGTTGGCTACACCTTC
NA,TRBJ2-7,TRBV5-6,once,CASSFGIRSYEQYF,TGTGCCAGCAGCTTTGGGATCCGTTCCTACGAGCAGTACTTC
NA,TRBJ2-1,TRBV7-3,NA,CASSVSGSTNEQFF,TGTGCCAGCAGCGTAAGTGGTAGCACCAATGAGCAGTTCTTC
NA,TRBJ1-2,TRBV7-2,NA,CASSLDGFYGYTF,TGTGCCAGCAGCTTAGACGGGTTCTATGGCTACACCTTC
NA,TRBJ2-5,TRBV5-1,NA,CASSLGDPRLRETQYF,TGCGCCAGCAGCTTGGGGGACCCTAGGTTAAGAGAGACCCAGTACTTC
TRBD2,TRBJ2-1,TRBV7-9,NA,CASSLGFRASGGDEQFF,TGTGCCAGCAGCTTAGGTTTTCGGGCTAGCGGGGGCGATGAGCAGTTCTTC
NA,TRBJ2-2,TRBV27,NA,CASSPFGGTGELFF,TGTGCCAGCAGTCCCTTCGGGGGCACCGGGGAGCTGTTTTTT
NA,TRBJ2-3,TRBV11-1,NA,CASSSLATTQYF,TGTGCCAGCAGCTCTCTAGCGACTACGCAGTATTTT
NA,TRBJ1-6,TRBV2,NA,CASSYRDIRSPLHF,TGTGCCAGCAGTTACCGGGACATTCGTTCACCCCTCCACTTT
TRBD1,TRBJ1-1,TRBV30,NA,CAWRQGLKNTEAFF,TGTGCCTGGAGACAGGGGCTAAAGAACACTGAAGCTTTCTTT
NA,TRBJ1-5,TRBV7-8,few,CASSPRGIEQPQHF,TGTGCCAGCAGCCCTAGGGGGATTGAGCAGCCCCAGCATTTT
NA,TRBJ2-5,TRBV5-1,NA,CASSFALQAQETQYF,TGCGCCAGCAGCTTTGCCTTACAGGCACAAGAGACCCAGTACTTC
NA,TRBJ1-6,TRBV12-5,once,CASGLVGPRQDNSPLHF,TGTGCTAGTGGTTTGGTAGGCCCCCGGCAAGATAATTCACCCCTCCACTTT
NA,TRBJ2-7,TRBV7-6,once,CASSSGEAGQYF,TGTGCCAGCAGCTCCGGGGAGGCGGGGCAGTACTTC
NA,TRBJ2-2,TRBV5-1,NA,CASSPTQQHTGELFF,TGCGCCAGCAGCCCGACGCAGCAGCACACCGGGGAGCTGTTTTTT
NA,TRBJ1-1,TRBV7-2,NA,CASSPRGGGGGYEAFF,TGTGCCAGCAGCCCCAGAGGGGGAGGAGGCGGCTACGAAGCTTTCTTT
TRBD1,TRBJ2-3,TRBV27,NA,CASSIRDRELDTQYF,TGTGCCAGCAGTATCCGGGACAGGGAATTAGATACGCAGTATTTT
TRBD1,TRBJ1-2,TRBV7-9,few,CASSLRGQGSGGYTF,TGTGCCAGCAGCCTTAGGGGACAGGGATCTGGGGGCTACACCTTC